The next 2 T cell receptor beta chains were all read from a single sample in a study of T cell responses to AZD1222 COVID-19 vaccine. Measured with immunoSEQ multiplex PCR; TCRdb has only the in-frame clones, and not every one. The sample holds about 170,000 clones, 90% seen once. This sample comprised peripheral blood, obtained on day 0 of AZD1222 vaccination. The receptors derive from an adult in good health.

The CDR3 DNA follows: TGTGCCAGCAGTGACTCAGTAAACACTGAAGCTTTCTTT. It is translated as CASSDSVNTEAFF. V usage is TRBV25-1 and J usage is TRBJ1-1; D uncertain. CDR3 size: 13 residues. The V gene's germline CDR1 is MGHDK and CDR2 SYGVNS. V lost 3 bases and J 2 bases, leaving 7 bases between the germline ends. Variable domain in full (rest from reference TRBV25-1 and TRBJ1-1): EADIYQTPRYLVIGTGKKITLECSQTMGHDKMYWYQQDPGMELHLIHYSYGVNSTEKGDLSSESTVSRIRTEHFPLTLESARPSHTSQYLCASSDSVNTEAFFGQGTRLTVV.

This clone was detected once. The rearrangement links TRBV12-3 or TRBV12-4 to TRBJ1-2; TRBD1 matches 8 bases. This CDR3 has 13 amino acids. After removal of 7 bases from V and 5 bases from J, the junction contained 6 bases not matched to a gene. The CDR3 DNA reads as TGTGCCAGCAACGTCGGACAGGGATATGGCTACACCTTC. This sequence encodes CASNVGQGYGYTF.